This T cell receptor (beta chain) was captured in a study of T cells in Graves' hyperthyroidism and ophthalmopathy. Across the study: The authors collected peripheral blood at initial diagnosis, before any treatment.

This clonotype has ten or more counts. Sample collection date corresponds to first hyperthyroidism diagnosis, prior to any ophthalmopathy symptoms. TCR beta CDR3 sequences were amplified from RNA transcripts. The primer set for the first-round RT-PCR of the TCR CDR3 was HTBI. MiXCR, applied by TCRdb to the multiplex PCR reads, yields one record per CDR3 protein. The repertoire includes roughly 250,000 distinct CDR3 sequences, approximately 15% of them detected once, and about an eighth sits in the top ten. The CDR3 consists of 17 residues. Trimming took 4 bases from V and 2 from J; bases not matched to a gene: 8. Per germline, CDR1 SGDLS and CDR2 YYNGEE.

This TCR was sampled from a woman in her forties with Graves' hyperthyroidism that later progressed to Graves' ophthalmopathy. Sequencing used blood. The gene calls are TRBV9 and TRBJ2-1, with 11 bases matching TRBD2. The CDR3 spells CASSHSYSGRAYNEQFF. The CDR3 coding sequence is TGTGCCAGCAGCCATTCCTATAGCGGGAGGGCCTACAATGAGCAGTTCTTC.